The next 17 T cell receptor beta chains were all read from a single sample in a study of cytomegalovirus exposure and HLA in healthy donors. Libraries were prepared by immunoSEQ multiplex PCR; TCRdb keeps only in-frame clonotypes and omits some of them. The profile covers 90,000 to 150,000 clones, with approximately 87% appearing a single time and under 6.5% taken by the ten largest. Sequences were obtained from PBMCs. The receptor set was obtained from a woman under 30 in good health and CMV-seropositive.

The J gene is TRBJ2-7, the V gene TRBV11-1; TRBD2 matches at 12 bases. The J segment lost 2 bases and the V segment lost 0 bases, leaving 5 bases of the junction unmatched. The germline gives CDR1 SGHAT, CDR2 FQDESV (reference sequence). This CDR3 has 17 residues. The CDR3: CASSLAGTSGSPYEQYF. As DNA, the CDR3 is TGTGCCAGCAGCTTAGCGGGGACTAGCGGGTCCCCCTACGAGCAGTACTTC.

The CDR3, as DNA: TGTGCCTGGAGTGCAACGGGACAGGGCGTCACCTTC. The encoded protein is CAWSATGQGVTF. The chain uses TRBV30 and TRBJ1-2; the match to TRBD1 covers 9 bases. V shed 1 base, J shed 13 bases, and the junction held 7 bases outside the gene matches. The CDR3 spans 12 residues. Germline V gene lookup returns CDR1 GTSNPN and CDR2 SVGIG (reference sequence).

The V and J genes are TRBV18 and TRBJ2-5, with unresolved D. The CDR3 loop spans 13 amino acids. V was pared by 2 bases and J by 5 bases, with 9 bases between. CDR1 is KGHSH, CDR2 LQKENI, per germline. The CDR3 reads CASSPSEAETQYF. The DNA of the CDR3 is TGTGCCAGCTCACCAAGTGAAGCGGAGACCCAGTACTTC.

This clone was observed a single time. The CDR3 coding sequence is TGTGCCAGCAGCTTATCAGGGTCTGGGGCCAACGTCCTGACTTTC. Translation gives CASSLSGSGANVLTF. This rearrangement joins TRBV5-4 to TRBJ2-6; a possible D gene is TRBD1 (5 bases). The CDR3 length is 15 residues. V gave up 2 bases and J gave up 1 base, with 7 bases separating them. The germline V gene encodes CDR1 SGHNT and CDR2 YYREEE (reference sequence).

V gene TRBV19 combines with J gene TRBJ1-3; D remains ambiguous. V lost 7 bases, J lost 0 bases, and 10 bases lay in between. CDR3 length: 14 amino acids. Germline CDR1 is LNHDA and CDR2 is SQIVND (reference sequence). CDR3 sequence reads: CASTLRASGNTIYF. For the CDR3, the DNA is TGTGCCAGTACCCTGAGAGCCTCTGGAAACACCATATATTTT.

This CDR3 is CASSLEPGDYGYTF. CDR3 bases: TGCGCCAGCAGCTTGGAGCCAGGGGACTATGGCTACACCTTC. The J gene is TRBJ1-2, the V gene TRBV5-1; TRBD1 might be the D (6 bases). Germline assignment: CDR1 SGHRS and CDR2 YFSETQ. V lost 0 bases and J 3 bases, leaving 9 bases between the germline ends. This CDR3 spans 14 amino acids. Complete variable domain (other parts from reference TRBV5-1 and TRBJ1-2): KAGVTQTPRYLIKTRGQQVTLSCSPISGHRSVSWYQQTPGQGLQFLFEYFSETQRNKGNFPGRFSGRQFSNSRSEMNVSTLELGDSALYLCASSLEPGDYGYTFGSGTRLTVV.

CDR3 amino acids: CASSAQGTGPQHF. The CDR3, as DNA: TGTGCCAGCAGCGCCCAGGGTACTGGGCCCCAGCATTTT. The chain is built from TRBV9 and TRBJ1-5; perhaps TRBD1 as D (5 bases). CDR1 SGDLS and CDR2 YYNGEE come from the germline V gene. The CDR3 is made up of 13 amino acids. Trimming took off 3 bases at V and 9 bases at J, with 13 bases between the two ends.

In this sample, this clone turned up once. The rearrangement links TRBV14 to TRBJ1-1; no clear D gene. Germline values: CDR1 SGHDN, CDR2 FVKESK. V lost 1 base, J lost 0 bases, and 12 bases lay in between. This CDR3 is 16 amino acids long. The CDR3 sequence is CASSQARVGVNTEAFF. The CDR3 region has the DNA TGTGCCAGCAGCCAAGCGAGGGTTGGTGTGAACACTGAAGCTTTCTTT.

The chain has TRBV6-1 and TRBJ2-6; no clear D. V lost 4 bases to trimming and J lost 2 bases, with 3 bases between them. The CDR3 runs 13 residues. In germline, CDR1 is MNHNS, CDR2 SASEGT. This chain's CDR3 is CASSVAGANVLTF. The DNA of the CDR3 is TGTGCCAGCAGTGTAGCTGGGGCCAACGTCCTGACTTTC.

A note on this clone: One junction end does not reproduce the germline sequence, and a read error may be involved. The CDR3 region has the DNA TGTGCTAGCAGCTTAGGACAGGCACGCACAGATACGCAGTATTTT. Protein sequence: CASSLGQARTDTQYF. V gene TRBV7-7 combines with J gene TRBJ2-3; 7 positions match TRBD1. Germline V CDR1 and CDR2: SSHAT, FNYEAQ (reference sequence). The CDR3 is 15 amino acids.

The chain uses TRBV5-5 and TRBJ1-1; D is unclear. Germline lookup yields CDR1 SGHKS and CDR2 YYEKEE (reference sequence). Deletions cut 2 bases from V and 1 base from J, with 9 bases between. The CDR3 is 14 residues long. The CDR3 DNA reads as TGTGCCAGCAGCTTCACCGGGAAGAACACTGAAGCTTTCTTT. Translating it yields CASSFTGKNTEAFF.

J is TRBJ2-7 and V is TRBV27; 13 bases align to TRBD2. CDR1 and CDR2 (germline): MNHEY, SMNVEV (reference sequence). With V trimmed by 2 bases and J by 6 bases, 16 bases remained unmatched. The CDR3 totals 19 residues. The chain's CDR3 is CASSLQRLAGGPMSIEQYF. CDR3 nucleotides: TGTGCCAGCAGTTTACAGAGACTAGCGGGGGGACCCATGAGTATCGAGCAGTACTTC.

This CDR3 is CASSRGGGDEKLFF. CDR3 nucleotides: TGTGCCAGCTCACGAGGGGGCGGCGATGAAAAACTGTTTTTT. This sequence joins TRBV18 and TRBJ1-4, with 7 bases lining up with TRBD1. This CDR3 has 14 amino acids. Germline V lookup: CDR1 KGHSH, CDR2 LQKENI. V shed 4 bases, J shed 6 bases, and the junction held 5 bases outside the gene matches.

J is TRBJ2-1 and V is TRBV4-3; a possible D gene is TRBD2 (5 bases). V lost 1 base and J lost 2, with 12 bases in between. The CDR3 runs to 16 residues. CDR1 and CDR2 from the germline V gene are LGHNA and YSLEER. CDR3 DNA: TGCGCCAGCAGCCAAGGAAGGCGGGTAGCCTACAATGAGCAGTTCTTC. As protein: CASSQGRRVAYNEQFF.

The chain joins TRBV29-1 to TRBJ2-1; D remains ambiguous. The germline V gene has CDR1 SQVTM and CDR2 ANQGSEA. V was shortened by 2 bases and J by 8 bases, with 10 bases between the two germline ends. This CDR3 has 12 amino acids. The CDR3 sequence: CSVEKPVDEQFF. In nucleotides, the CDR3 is TGCAGCGTTGAAAAGCCCGTTGATGAGCAGTTCTTC.

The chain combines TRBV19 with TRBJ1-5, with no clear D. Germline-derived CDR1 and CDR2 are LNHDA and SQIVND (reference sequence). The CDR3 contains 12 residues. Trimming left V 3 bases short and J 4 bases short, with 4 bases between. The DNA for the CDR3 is TGTGCCAGTAGTATTTATAATCAGCCCCAGCATTTT. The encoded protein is CASSIYNQPQHF.

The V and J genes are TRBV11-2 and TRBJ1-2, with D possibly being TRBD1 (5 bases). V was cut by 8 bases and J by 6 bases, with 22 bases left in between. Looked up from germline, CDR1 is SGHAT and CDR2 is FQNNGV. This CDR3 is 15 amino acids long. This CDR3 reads CASRPIRRGGDGYTF. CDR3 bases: TGTGCCAGCCGACCAATCCGGAGGGGAGGCGATGGCTACACCTTC.